The present TCR beta chain was sequenced within a study of CD8+CD57+ T cells in acquired aplastic anemia. Whoever was chosen for sequencing had shown CD8+CD57+ cell expansion by flow cytometry. For CDR3 and TCR beta VDJ profiling, genomic DNA was the template used. TCRdb re-derived calls from the reads in MiXCR, one entry per CDR3 protein. The table has 250,000 to 350,000 distinct CDR3 sequences, around three fifths seen once. Input material: sorted CD4+, CD8+, or CD8+CD57+ T cells (not recorded which) from PBMCs. The sequence came from a human donor with aplastic anemia.

The CDR3 loop is CASSDQAGGGTDTQYF. CDR3 nucleotides: TGCGCCAGCAGCGATCAGGCGGGGGGGGGCACAGATACGCAGTATTTT. The chain has TRBV5-1 and TRBJ2-3; 9 bases are a match to TRBD2. Germline-derived CDR1 and CDR2 are SGHRS and YFSETQ. V shed 4 bases, J shed 1 base, and the junction held 7 bases outside the gene matches. This CDR3 is built from 16 residues.